This is a list of T cell receptor beta chains from one sample in a study of cytomegalovirus exposure and HLA in healthy donors. TCRdb's table, derived via immunoSEQ multiplex PCR, lists solely in-frame clones and lacks some. The sample has fewer than 110,000 clones; 65% to 85% are singletons. Sequenced input: PBMCs. These receptors all come from a young man in good health and CMV-seronegative. The CDR3 runs from the conserved cysteine through the conserved F or W. Fields, in order: V gene, J gene, clone size, D gene, CDR3 protein, CDR3 DNA. The D gene is left open where the match is weak. Only part of the rows carry a size: once, few, many, or a class if the clone is expanded.

>TRBV30|TRBJ2-3|NA|NA
CAWSVETGRTDTQYF
TGTGCCTGGAGTGTGGAAACAGGACGCACAGATACGCAGTATTTT
>TRBV7-8|TRBJ2-3|NA|TRBD2
CASSPGGSGRSDTQYF
TGTGCCAGCAGCCCTGGGGGAAGCGGGAGAAGTGATACGCAGTATTTT
>TRBV7-9|TRBJ1-2|few|TRBD1
CASSPWTGPGYTF
TGTGCCAGCAGCCCCTGGACAGGTCCTGGCTACACCTTC
>TRBV28|TRBJ1-1|once|TRBD1
CATRQGAPPPEAFF
TGTGCCACCCGACAGGGAGCCCCCCCGCCTGAAGCTTTCTTT
>TRBV6-5|TRBJ2-7|NA|TRBD2
CASSYYSGRTYEQYF
TGTGCCAGCAGTTACTATAGCGGGAGGACCTACGAGCAGTACTTC
>TRBV19|TRBJ1-1|few|NA
CASSRPGHEAFF
TGTGCCAGTAGTAGGCCGGGACATGAAGCTTTCTTT
>TRBV19|TRBJ2-7|NA|NA
CASRRTGTYEQYF
TGTGCCAGTAGACGAACAGGCACCTACGAGCAGTACTTC
>TRBV28|TRBJ2-7|NA|TRBD1
CATGGRQGSYEQYF
TGTGCCACCGGTGGGAGACAGGGTTCCTACGAGCAGTACTTC
>TRBV6-1|TRBJ2-5|NA|NA
CASSRLGALETQYF
TGTGCCAGCAGCAGACTAGGGGCGCTTGAGACCCAGTACTTC
>TRBV27|TRBJ1-1|NA|NA
CASRGSGNTEAFF
TGTGCCAGTCGAGGTTCGGGGAACACTGAAGCTTTCTTT
>TRBV29-1|TRBJ1-5|NA|TRBD1
CSVLTGTGNQPQHF
TGCAGCGTCCTAACCGGGACAGGCAATCAGCCCCAGCATTTT
>TRBV6-1|TRBJ2-3|NA|TRBD2
CASDTTSGPDTQYF
TGTGCCAGCGACACGACTAGCGGCCCAGATACGCAGTATTTT
>TRBV12-5|TRBJ2-2|once|TRBD1
CASGRGPGELFF
TGTGCTAGTGGAAGGGGGCCCGGGGAGCTGTTTTTT
>TRBV18|TRBJ1-1|NA|TRBD1
CASSPGQGNTEAFF
TGTGCCAGCTCACCCGGACAGGGAAACACTGAAGCTTTCTTT
>TRBV28|TRBJ1-1|NA|NA
CASRDSMNTEAFF
TGTGCCAGCAGGGACAGCATGAACACTGAAGCTTTCTTT
>TRBV7-8|TRBJ2-7|once|TRBD2
CASSFPPPSGRYEQYF
TGTGCCAGCAGCTTCCCCCCCCCTAGCGGGAGGTACGAGCAGTACTTC
>TRBV9|TRBJ1-2|NA|TRBD1
CASSRDRGRGYTF
TGTGCCAGCAGCCGGGACAGGGGGCGAGGCTACACCTTC